This T cell receptor beta chain comes out of a study of cytomegalovirus exposure and HLA in healthy donors. Study-wide results and caveats: There were several of the most significant clusters that appeared linked to common viral pathogens in a later analysis.

About this clone: Antigen specificity is unknown.

Donors consisted of healthy bone marrow donors. In the PCR, 60 Vbeta and 13 Jbeta primers were used. The data were produced by immunoSEQ multiplex PCR, yet TCRdb's version contains in-frame clones alone and is incomplete. Of 140,000 or so clones in the sample, 70% to 85% were seen once. Germline values: CDR1 MDHEN, CDR2 SYDVKM. V was clipped by 6 bases and J by 7 bases, with 16 bases between them. The CDR3 sequence is 14 residues long. Sequenced material: PBMCs. This receptor was taken from a woman aged 55-70 years in good health and CMV-seropositive. V is TRBV28 and J is TRBJ1-5; perhaps TRBD1 as D (5 bases). The CDR3: CASSDPGNGQPQHF. The CDR3 bases are TGTGCCAGCAGCGACCCAGGGAATGGCCAGCCCCAGCATTTT.